This TCR beta chain originates from a study of blood T cell repertoires in COVID-19. The V and J ends lost 5 bases and 4 bases, in that order; junction bases with no gene match: 1. CDR1 and CDR2 from the germline V gene are MNHNY and SVGAGI (reference sequence). This CDR3 spans 12 amino acids. Repertoires were generated with immunoSEQ multiplex PCR, while TCRdb's copy carries only in-frame clones and drops some. In the table there are around 77,000 clones, roughly 84% of which are singletons. Input material: peripheral blood. The sequence derives from a young man with COVID-19, enrolled during active disease. The rearrangement joins TRBV6-6 to TRBJ2-5, with TRBD2 matching over 7 bases. In DNA, the CDR3 is TGTGCCAGCAGTGGGGGGGGAGAGACCCAGTACTTC. Translation gives CASSGGGETQYF.